A selection of T cell receptor beta chains follows, all from one sample in a study of T cells in Graves' hyperthyroidism and ophthalmopathy. TCRdb called the multiplex PCR reads again in MiXCR, with one record for every CDR3 protein. The sample contains fewer than 450,000 distinct CDR3 sequences, about a sixth of which appear only once. The specimen sequenced was blood. These receptors all stem from a woman under 40 with Graves' hyperthyroidism that later progressed to Graves' ophthalmopathy. The CDR3 runs from the conserved cysteine through the conserved F or W. D genes are given only for firm matches. Only part of the rows carry a size: once, few, many, or a class if the clone is expanded.

>TRBV11-3|many|TRBJ2-2|TRBD1
TGTGCCAGCAGCCTCCGGACAGGGGGGTCCGGGGAGCTGTTTTTT
CASSLRTGGSGELFF
>TRBV2|NA|TRBJ1-5|NA
TGTGCCAGCAGTTCCGGGACAAAGGTCCAGCCCCAGCATTTT
CASSSGTKVQPQHF
>TRBV18|many|TRBJ2-3|NA
TGTGCCAGCTCACCAGAAAATACGCAGTATTTT
CASSPENTQYF
>TRBV2|many|TRBJ2-7|TRBD2
TGTGCCAGCAGAGAGACTAGCGGGAGCAGCGAGCAGTACTTC
CASRETSGSSEQYF
>TRBV7-2|many|TRBJ2-2|TRBD2
TGTGCCAGCAGCAGAGGACTAGCGCCAAATACCGGGGAGCTGTTTTTT
CASSRGLAPNTGELFF
>TRBV6-2/TRBV6-3|many|TRBJ2-1|NA
TGTGCCAGCAGTTACGGTCCGGGCCGTTTTTGGGACAATGAGCAGTTCTTC
CASSYGPGRFWDNEQFF
>TRBV19|NA|TRBJ1-3|NA
TGTGCCAGTCTAGCGACCTTCTCGGATTCTGGAAACACCATATATTTT
CASLATFSDSGNTIYF
>TRBV18|NA|TRBJ2-1|TRBD1
TGTGCCAGCTCACTGGACAGGGGGCTATACAATGAGCAGTTCTTC
CASSLDRGLYNEQFF
>TRBV20-1|NA|TRBJ2-2|TRBD2
TGCGGTGCCCCGAGTGGGAATGCGGGGGAGAACACCGGGGAGCTGTTTTTT
CGAPSGNAGENTGELFF
>TRBV27|many|TRBJ2-7|NA
TGTGCCAGCAGTTTTTCGGTGGGGGAGGAGCCCTACGAGCAGTACTTC
CASSFSVGEEPYEQYF
>TRBV28|many|TRBJ1-6|TRBD1
TGTGCCAGCGTATCAGGGGGGGATTGGGGATTCGATTCACCCCTCCACTTT
CASVSGGDWGFDSPLHF
>TRBV20-1|NA|TRBJ2-1|TRBD2
TGCAGTGCTAGAGACGTTAGCGGGAGGGCCCTAATGAATGAGCAGTTCTTC
CSARDVSGRALMNEQFF
>TRBV27|many|TRBJ2-1|NA
TGTGCCAGCAGATTGACCGCAGGGTTTCCGCAGTTCTTC
CASRLTAGFPQFF
>TRBV18|many|TRBJ2-3|NA
TGTGCCAGCTCCCCCCGCGGAGCTACGGCAGATACGCAGTATTTT
CASSPRGATADTQYF
>TRBV6-1|many|TRBJ2-1|NA
TGTGCCAGCAGTGAAGGGAGTTCCCACCCTAATGAGCAGTTCTTC
CASSEGSSHPNEQFF
>TRBV7-9|NA|TRBJ2-7|TRBD1
TGTGCCAGCAGCTTTCTCGGGACAGGGAGAGGTGGGGCCTACGAGCAGTACTTC
CASSFLGTGRGGAYEQYF
>TRBV15|many|TRBJ2-1|TRBD2
TGTGCCACCAGCACCCGGACTAGTATGGGTGAGCAGTTCTTC
CATSTRTSMGEQFF
>TRBV15|few|TRBJ1-1|NA
TGTGCCACCAGCTCAACTTATGCTGAGGGAGGCACTGAAGCTTTCTTT
CATSSTYAEGGTEAFF